These 13 T cell receptor beta chains were sequenced from one sample in a study of T cell responses to AZD1222 COVID-19 vaccine. This table comes from immunoSEQ multiplex PCR, and its TCRdb copy is limited to in-frame clones, with some not included. The sample yields about 150,000 clones, approximately 91% seen once. This specimen was peripheral blood, taken 28 days after the second AZD1222 dose. The receptors here all came from an adult who received the AZD1222 COVID-19 vaccine.

The genes are TRBV5-1 and TRBJ2-2; TRBD1 agrees at 8 bases. Germline lookup yields CDR1 SGHRS and CDR2 YFSETQ. V lost 3 bases, J lost 2 bases, and 6 bases stayed unmatched. The CDR3 consists of 16 residues. This CDR3 reads CASSSGQGGNTGELFF. DNA of the CDR3: TGCGCCAGCAGCTCCGGACAGGGAGGCAACACCGGGGAGCTGTTTTTT.

The chain links TRBV7-3 to TRBJ2-1; 7 bases are a match to TRBD1. This CDR3 spans 14 amino acids. The germline V gene has CDR1 SGHTA and CDR2 FQGTGA. Trimming cost V 1 base and J 7 bases; bases outside gene matches: 4. The CDR3 region is CASSLNRDRNEQFF. The CDR3 region has the DNA TGTGCCAGCAGCTTAAACCGGGACAGAAATGAGCAGTTCTTC.

V and J are TRBV4-1 and TRBJ1-2; D ambiguous. This CDR3 has 12 residues. Germline V gene data show CDR1 as MGHRA and CDR2 as YSYEKL. V lost 0 bases and J 13 bases, leaving 12 bases between the germline ends. CDR3 sequence reads: CASSQDGGVATF. Written as DNA, the CDR3 is TGCGCCAGCAGCCAAGATGGCGGTGTCGCCACCTTC.

The chain carries TRBV12-3 or TRBV12-4 and TRBJ1-3; no clear D. The CDR3 spans 13 residues. Trimming took off 3 bases at V and 3 bases at J, with 6 bases between the two ends. The CDR3 DNA reads TGTGCCAGCAGTTTGAGTGGTGGAAACACCATATATTTT. This gives the protein CASSLSGGNTIYF.

This chain connects TRBV6-1 to TRBJ1-2, with a possible D match to TRBD1 (6 bases). Deletions cut 0 bases from V and 0 bases from J, with 8 bases between. The germline gives CDR1 MNHNS, CDR2 SASEGT. The length of the CDR3 is 15 residues. As DNA, the CDR3 is TGTGCCAGCAGTGAAGCAACAGGGCCTAACTATGGCTACACCTTC. This encodes CASSEATGPNYGYTF.

The gene calls are TRBV4-2 and TRBJ1-1; D is unclear. This CDR3 comprises 14 residues. The germline V and J ends were trimmed by 3 bases and 7 bases, with 15 bases remaining between them. From germline, CDR1 is LGHNA and CDR2 YNFKEQ. The CDR3 coding sequence is TGTGCCAGCAGCCAGGACCCCTACGAGGGTGAAGCTTTCTTT. Its protein product is CASSQDPYEGEAFF.

The V and J genes are TRBV5-1 and TRBJ2-7; 8 bases align to TRBD1. The germline V gene encodes CDR1 SGHRS and CDR2 YFSETQ. The CDR3 is made up of 15 amino acids. V lost 7 bases to trimming and J lost 4 bases; unmatched junction nucleotides: 13. CDR3 DNA: TGCGCCAGCCGCGGACAGGGCTCCCACTATTACGAGCAGTACTTC. Its protein is CASRGQGSHYYEQYF.

The rearrangement joins TRBV5-1 to TRBJ2-2, with D unresolved. The V end lost 0 bases, the J end lost 8 bases, and 5 bases lay between the germline ends. The germline V gene has CDR1 SGHRS and CDR2 YFSETQ. The CDR3 covers 12 residues. CDR3 in amino acids: CASSLAQGELFF. The CDR3 coding sequence is TGCGCCAGCAGCTTGGCACAGGGGGAGCTGTTTTTT.

The V and J genes are TRBV5-1 and TRBJ1-4; 9 nucleotides align to TRBD1. The CDR3 runs 14 residues. Per germline, CDR1 SGHRS and CDR2 YFSETQ. V was pared by 3 bases and J by 7 bases, with 4 bases of the junction left unmatched. The DNA for the CDR3 is TGCGCCAGCAGCTGGGGACAGGGAGGTGAAAAACTGTTTTTT. Translation gives CASSWGQGGEKLFF. The variable domain in full, with the rest retrieved from reference TRBV5-1 and TRBJ1-4, is KAGVTQTPRYLIKTRGQQVTLSCSPISGHRSVSWYQQTPGQGLQFLFEYFSETQRNKGNFPGRFSGRQFSNSRSEMNVSTLELGDSALYLCASSWGQGGEKLFFGSGTQLSVL.

The V call is TRBV3-1 (or the pseudogene TRBV3-2), the J call TRBJ1-1; 8 bases line up with TRBD1. Germline loops: CDR1 LGHDT, CDR2 YNNKEL (reference sequence). Trimming at V came to 4 bases and at J to 0 bases, leaving 7 bases not matched to a gene. This CDR3 spans 16 amino acids. In DNA form, the CDR3 reads TGTGCCAGCAGCCGACAGGGGAGGGGGTTGAACACTGAAGCTTTCTTT. Amino acid sequence: CASSRQGRGLNTEAFF.

J is TRBJ2-4 and V is TRBV30; D is ambiguous. The CDR3 covers 14 residues. Germline CDR1 is GTSNPN and CDR2 is SVGIG (reference sequence). V was trimmed by 4 bases and J by 0 bases, leaving 10 bases between them. In nucleotides, the CDR3 is TGTGCCTGGAAGGTCAACTTAGCCAAAAACATTCAGTACTTC. It translates to CAWKVNLAKNIQYF. The complete variable domain, with remaining parts taken from reference TRBV30 and TRBJ2-4, reads SQTIHQWPATLVQPVGSPLSLECTVEGTSNPNLYWYRQAAGRGLQLLFYSVGIGQISSEVPQNLSASRPQDRQFILSSKKLLLSDSGFYLCAWKVNLAKNIQYFGAGTRLSVL.

J is TRBJ2-3 and V is TRBV9; no clear D. This CDR3 is built from 13 residues. Germline assignment: CDR1 SGDLS and CDR2 YYNGEE. The V and J ends lost 2 bases and 5 bases respectively, with 9 bases between them. DNA of the CDR3: TGTGCCAGCAGCGTCAACCTTGGAGATACGCAGTATTTT. Translating gives CASSVNLGDTQYF.

Only a few counts were recorded for this clone. The rearrangement joins TRBV6-4 to TRBJ2-2; D is possibly TRBD1 (5 bases). This CDR3 contains 14 residues. Germline values: CDR1 MRHNA, CDR2 SNTAGT. V lost 0 bases, J lost 3 bases, and 5 bases lay in between. The DNA for the CDR3 is TGTGCCAGCAGTGACTCACAGGACACCGGGGAGCTGTTTTTT. Residues: CASSDSQDTGELFF.